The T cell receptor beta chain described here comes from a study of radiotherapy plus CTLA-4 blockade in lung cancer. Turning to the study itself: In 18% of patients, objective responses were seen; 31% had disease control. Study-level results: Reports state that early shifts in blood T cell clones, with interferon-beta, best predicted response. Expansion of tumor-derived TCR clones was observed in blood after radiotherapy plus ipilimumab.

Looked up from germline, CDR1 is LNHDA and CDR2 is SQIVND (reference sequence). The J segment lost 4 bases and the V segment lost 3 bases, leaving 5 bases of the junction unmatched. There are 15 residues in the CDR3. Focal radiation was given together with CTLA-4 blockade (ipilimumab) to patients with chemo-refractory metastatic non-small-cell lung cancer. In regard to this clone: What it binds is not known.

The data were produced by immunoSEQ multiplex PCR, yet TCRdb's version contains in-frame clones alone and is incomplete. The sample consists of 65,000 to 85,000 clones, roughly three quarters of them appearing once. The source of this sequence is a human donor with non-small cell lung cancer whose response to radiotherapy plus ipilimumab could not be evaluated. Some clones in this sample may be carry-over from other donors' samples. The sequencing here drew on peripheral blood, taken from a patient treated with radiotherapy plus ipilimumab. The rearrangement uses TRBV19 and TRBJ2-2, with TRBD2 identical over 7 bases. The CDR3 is CASSISGTTTGELFF. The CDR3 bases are TGTGCCAGTAGTATCTCCGGGACTACCACCGGGGAGCTGTTTTTT.